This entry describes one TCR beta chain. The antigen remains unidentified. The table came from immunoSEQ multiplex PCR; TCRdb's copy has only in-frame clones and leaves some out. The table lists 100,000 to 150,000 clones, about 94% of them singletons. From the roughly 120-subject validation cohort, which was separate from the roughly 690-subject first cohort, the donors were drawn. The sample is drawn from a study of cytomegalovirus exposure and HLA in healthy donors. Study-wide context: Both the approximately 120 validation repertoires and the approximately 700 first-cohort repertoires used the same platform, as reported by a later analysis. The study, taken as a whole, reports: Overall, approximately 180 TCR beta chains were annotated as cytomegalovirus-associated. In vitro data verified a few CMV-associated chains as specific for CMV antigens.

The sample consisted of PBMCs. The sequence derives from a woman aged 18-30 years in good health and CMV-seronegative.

CDR3 DNA sequence: TGTGCCAGCAGCTGGGGACAGGGATGGGACGAGCAGTACTTC. This sequence encodes CASSWGQGWDEQYF. The chain recombines TRBV5-4 with TRBJ2-7; 9 bases are a match to TRBD1. Germline-derived CDR1 and CDR2 are SGHNT and YYREEE (reference sequence). V was clipped by 3 bases and J by 5 bases; unmatched bases: 6. The CDR3 loop spans 14 amino acids.